This T cell receptor beta chain was obtained from a study of neurological immune-mediated disorders. The time point was: longitudinal time-point 3. This clonotype appeared many times. CDR3 length equals 15 residues. Germline loops: CDR1 SQVTM, CDR2 ANQGSEA. Trimming took 3 bases from V and 0 from J, leaving 14 bases between them. Using its own MiXCR run on the 5' RACE reads, TCRdb lists one record per CDR3 protein. The profile covers tens of thousands of distinct CDR3 sequences, with more than 7% appearing a single time and roughly 2% taken by the ten largest. The source material was PBMCs. This clonotype originated in a woman aged 40 to 50 in good health. The V gene is TRBV29-1, the J gene TRBJ2-5; D is perhaps TRBD1 or TRBD2 (5 bases each). In nucleotides, the CDR3 is TGCAGCGTTGAGAGGGGACGGGAATACCAAGAGACCCAGTACTTC. As protein: CSVERGREYQETQYF. The whole variable domain, remainder taken from reference TRBV29-1 and TRBJ2-5, is SAVISQKPSRDICQRGTSLTIQCQVDSQVTMMFWYRQQPGQSLTLIATANQGSEATYESGFVIDKFPISRPNLTFSTLTVSNMSPEDSSIYLCSVERGREYQETQYFGPGTRLLVL.